Reported below is one T cell receptor beta chain. This sample stems from a study of T cell changes during pregnancy in multiple sclerosis. V lost 3 bases to trimming and J lost 5 bases, with 6 bases between them. This CDR3 spans 12 amino acids. Germline V lookup: CDR1 SEHNR, CDR2 FQNEAQ (reference sequence). The method was immunoSEQ multiplex PCR; TCRdb's version includes in-frame clones alone and lacks a portion of them. The data hold 20,000 to 25,000 clones, with 85% to 95% observed a single time. The V call is TRBV7-9, the J call TRBJ2-3; D is perhaps TRBD1 (5 bases). The clonotype comes from a female donor with multiple sclerosis, enrolled in a pregnancy study. This sample comprised CD8+ T cells from peripheral blood mononuclear cells, obtained in the third trimester of pregnancy. The CDR3 DNA is TGTGCCAGCAGCTTTCAGGGAGATACGCAGTATTTT. Translating gives CASSFQGDTQYF.